The next 17 T cell receptor beta chains were all read from a single sample in a study of blood T cell repertoires in COVID-19. Data came from immunoSEQ multiplex PCR; TCRdb stores just in-frame clones and leaves some out. The sample has 88,000 or so clones, about 85% seen once; the top ten hold approximately 24%. Sample: peripheral blood. These receptors came from a human donor in a cohort sampled during active COVID-19.

The chain employs TRBV2 and TRBJ1-5; D unclear. V was pared by 4 bases and J by 3 bases, with 7 bases between. The germline CDR1 and CDR2 sequences are SNHLY and FYNNEI. The CDR3 is 13 residues long. As DNA, the CDR3 is TGTGCCAGCAGTGTGAGTCCCAATCAGCCCCAGCATTTT. It codes for CASSVSPNQPQHF.

The J gene is TRBJ1-5, the V gene TRBV7-2, with 9 positions matching TRBD1. J was trimmed by 4 bases and V by 5 bases; bases with no gene match: 6. In germline, CDR1 is SGHTA, CDR2 FQGNSA. The CDR3 runs 15 residues. CDR3 sequence reads: CASSTHGTGNQPQHF. CDR3 sequence (DNA): TGTGCCAGCAGCACCCACGGGACAGGGAATCAGCCCCAGCATTTT.

This chain connects TRBV19 to TRBJ1-5; weak D call: TRBD1 (6 bases). The CDR3 length is 19 residues. V was clipped by 7 bases and J by 0 bases, with 25 bases between them. Germline V gene lookup returns CDR1 LNHDA and CDR2 SQIVND (reference sequence). CDR3 protein: CASTVQVGADIYSNQPQHF. CDR3 nucleotides: TGTGCCAGTACCGTTCAAGTGGGGGCAGACATCTATAGCAATCAGCCCCAGCATTTT.

In this sample, this clone turned up a few times. Written as DNA, the CDR3 is TGTGCCAGCAGCCGAAGCGGGAAAAACACCGGGGAGCTGTTTTTT. Its translation is CASSRSGKNTGELFF. J is TRBJ2-2 and V is TRBV7-9; TRBD2 matches at 7 bases. This CDR3 has 15 amino acids. The trim removed 5 bases at V and 2 bases at J, leaving 5 bases unmatched. Germline V lookup: CDR1 SEHNR, CDR2 FQNEAQ (reference sequence). The full variable domain, its missing parts supplied by reference TRBV7-9 and TRBJ2-2, is DTGVSQNPRHKITKRGQNVTFRCDPISEHNRLYWYRQTLGQGPEFLTYFQNEAQLEKSRLLSDRFSAERPKGSFSTLEIQRTEQGDSAMYLCASSRSGKNTGELFFGEGSRLTVL.

This sequence joins TRBV9 and TRBJ2-3; D is undetermined. V was shortened by 8 bases and J by 6 bases, with 10 bases between the two germline ends. The length of the CDR3 is 11 residues. Germline lookup yields CDR1 SGDLS and CDR2 YYNGEE. The CDR3, as DNA: TGTGCCAGGGTCTCCGAGGATACGCAGTATTTT. Its translation is CARVSEDTQYF.

This clone showed up just a few times. The chain couples TRBV5-1 to TRBJ2-1, with D possibly being TRBD2 (6 bases). V lost 8 bases, J lost 0 bases, and 18 bases lay in between. This CDR3 spans 16 amino acids. In germline, CDR1 is SGHRS, CDR2 YFSETQ. Here the CDR3 DNA reads TGCGCCAGTGTACTAGGGACTGAGCCCTCCTACAATGAGCAGTTCTTC. Translating gives CASVLGTEPSYNEQFF.

V usage is TRBV2 and J usage is TRBJ1-5, with TRBD1 matching 8 bases. This CDR3 is 14 amino acids long. V was clipped by 6 bases and J by 7 bases; unmatched bases: 8. Germline V lookup: CDR1 SNHLY, CDR2 FYNNEI. CDR3 residues: CASRGTGAWQPQHF. The CDR3 region has the DNA TGTGCCAGCAGGGGGACAGGCGCCTGGCAGCCCCAGCATTTT.

The chain joins TRBV9 to TRBJ2-7; possible D gene TRBD1, 6 bases. The CDR3 sequence is 13 residues long. Germline CDR1 is SGDLS and CDR2 is YYNGEE. The V and J ends lost 4 bases and 7 bases respectively, with 15 bases between them. CDR3 sequence: CASSPDRTSEQYF. Here the CDR3 DNA reads TGTGCCAGCAGCCCCGACAGGACCTCTGAGCAGTACTTC.

The genes are TRBV7-2 and TRBJ2-7, with D perhaps TRBD2 (5 bases). Trimming removed 2 bases from V and 4 bases from J, with 9 bases in between. Germline loops: CDR1 SGHTA, CDR2 FQGNSA. The CDR3 runs 13 residues. The DNA for the CDR3 is TGTGCCAGCAGCTTACGGCGGACTTACGAGCAGTACTTC. Its translation: CASSLRRTYEQYF.

A few counts support this clone. The V and J genes are TRBV11-2 and TRBJ2-1, with 7 bases fitting TRBD1. The CDR3 loop spans 16 amino acids. Germline CDR1 is SGHAT and CDR2 is FQNNGV. The junction had 7 bases not matched to a gene; V was cut back by 1 base and J by 4 bases. CDR3 loop: CASSLGQGQRYNEQFF. In DNA form, the CDR3 reads TGTGCCAGCAGCTTAGGACAGGGCCAAAGGTACAATGAGCAGTTCTTC. The full variable domain, rest sourced from reference TRBV11-2 and TRBJ2-1, is EAGVAQSPRYKIIEKRQSVAFWCNPISGHATLYWYQQILGQGPKLLIQFQNNGVVDDSQLPKDRFSAERLKGVDSTLKIQPAKLEDSAVYLCASSLGQGQRYNEQFFGPGTRLTVL.

There are a few counts of this clone. The chain joins TRBV6-5 to TRBJ1-4, with D tentatively TRBD1 (5 bases). This CDR3 spans 13 amino acids. Trimming stripped 6 bases from V and 8 bases from J, with 13 bases between. Germline V gene lookup returns CDR1 MNHEY and CDR2 SVGAGI. The CDR3 region has the DNA TGTGCCAGCAGCAGGGAAATAAGGGAAAAACTGTTTTTT. Its protein is CASSREIREKLFF.

The V and J genes are TRBV5-8 and TRBJ2-7, with 7 nucleotides matching TRBD1. Germline V gene data show CDR1 as SGHTS and CDR2 as YDEGEE. The CDR3 covers 15 residues. The V gene end was trimmed by 3 bases and the J gene end by 7 bases; junction bases not matched to a gene: 13. Here the CDR3 reads CASSSRDSPLEEQYF. CDR3 nucleotide sequence: TGTGCCAGCAGCTCCCGGGACAGCCCCCTTGAGGAGCAGTACTTC.

The chain is built from TRBV9 and TRBJ2-7, with 9 bases aligning to TRBD2. This CDR3 has 15 amino acids. In germline, CDR1 is SGDLS, CDR2 YYNGEE. J gave up 2 bases and V 4 bases, and 7 bases lay outside the gene matches. In DNA form, the CDR3 reads TGTGCCAGCAGCTCATTAGCGGGGGTGACCTACGAGCAGTACTTC. This gives the protein CASSSLAGVTYEQYF.

The chain has TRBV5-1 and TRBJ2-7; TRBD1 agrees at 9 bases. The CDR3 contains 14 residues. Germline loops: CDR1 SGHRS, CDR2 YFSETQ. V trimming: 5 bases; J trimming: 0 bases; junction bases outside the gene matches: 3. The CDR3 coding sequence is TGCGCCAGCAGATGGGGACAGGGCTCCTACGAGCAGTACTTC. Translation gives CASRWGQGSYEQYF.

This clone turned up a few times. The rearrangement uses TRBV6-2 or TRBV6-3 and TRBJ2-2, with 8 positions matching TRBD1. The V segment lost 4 bases and the J segment 5 bases; nucleotides outside the gene matches: 6. CDR3 length: 15 residues. The germline V gene has CDR1 MNHEY and CDR2 SVGEGT. CDR3 in DNA: TGTGCCAGCAGTTCGTCAGGGGGCCGGACCGGGGAGCTGTTTTTT. Its translation is CASSSSGGRTGELFF.

The chain couples TRBV20-1 to TRBJ1-6; perhaps TRBD1 as D (6 bases). The ends were cut back, 3 bases at V and 7 bases at J, with 19 bases in the middle. This CDR3 comprises 16 residues. Germline lookup yields CDR1 DFQATT and CDR2 SNEGSKA (reference sequence). The CDR3 DNA is TGCAGTGCTAGTGGTTCTGGGGGCGTGGGCAATTCACCCCTCCACTTT. This translates into CSASGSGGVGNSPLHF.

The V call is TRBV3-1 (or the pseudogene TRBV3-2), the J call TRBJ2-5; weak D call: TRBD2 (5 bases). The V end was cut by 7 bases, the J end by 9 bases, with 21 bases between. The CDR3 has 14 residues. The germline V gene has CDR1 LGHDT and CDR2 YNNKEL (reference sequence). CDR3 nucleotide sequence: TGTGCCAGCATGAGGGCGCCACCGCCCTGGGCCCAGTACTTC. The encoded protein is CASMRAPPPWAQYF.